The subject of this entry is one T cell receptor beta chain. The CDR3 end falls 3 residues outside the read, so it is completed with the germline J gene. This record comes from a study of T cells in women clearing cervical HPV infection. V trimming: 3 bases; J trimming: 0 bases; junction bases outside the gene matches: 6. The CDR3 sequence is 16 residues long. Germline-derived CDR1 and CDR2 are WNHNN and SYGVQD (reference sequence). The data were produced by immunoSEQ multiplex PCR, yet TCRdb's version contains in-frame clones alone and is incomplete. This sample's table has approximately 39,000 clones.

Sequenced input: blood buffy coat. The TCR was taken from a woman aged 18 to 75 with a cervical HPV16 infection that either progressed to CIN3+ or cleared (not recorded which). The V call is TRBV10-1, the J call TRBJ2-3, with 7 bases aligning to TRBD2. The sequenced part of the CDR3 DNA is TGCGCCAGCAGTGATCCGAGCGGGACCAGCACAGATACG. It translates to CASSDPSGTSTDT. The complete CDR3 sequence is CASSDPSGTSTDTQYF.